The sequence of this TCR beta chain was determined in a study of OX40 agonist ivuxolimab in advanced cancers. Study background: Those treated in dose escalation had hepatocellular carcinoma, melanoma, renal cell cancer or head and neck cancer.

The V gene's germline CDR1 is SGHDN and CDR2 FVKESK. The CDR3 sequence is 13 residues long. Trimming took 1 base from V and 8 from J; bases not matched to a gene: 4. The method was immunoSEQ multiplex PCR; TCRdb's version includes in-frame clones alone and lacks a portion of them. Among 55,000 to 70,000 clones listed, 70% to 90% were seen once. The study, taken as a whole, reports: The study found among the lowest clonal expansion in partial responders at 0.1-3.0 mg/kg.

In the case of this clone: Its cognate antigen is unknown.

The receptor's source is an adult with an advanced solid tumor such as melanoma, head and neck, liver or kidney cancer. The specimen comprised CD4+ or CD8+ T cells sorted from blood, sampled in a trial of the OX40 agonist ivuxolimab. V usage is TRBV14 and J usage is TRBJ1-1, with 7 bases lining up with TRBD1. The CDR3 region is CASSQVDRVEAFF. The CDR3, as DNA: TGTGCCAGCAGCCAAGTCGACAGGGTCGAAGCTTTCTTT.